These T cell receptor beta chains were read from a single sample in a study of T cells after yellow fever vaccination. TCRdb analysed the 5' RACE reads with MiXCR anew, one entry per CDR3 protein. The repertoire holds about 260,000 distinct CDR3 sequences, 10% to 15% seen once, with around 0.49% in the top ten. The sample consisted of CD4+ T cells sorted from PBMCs, taken 45 days after the yellow fever booster vaccination. The receptor set was obtained from a man aged 30-40 years who received the YFV17D yellow fever vaccine. CDR3s include the opening cysteine and the closing phenylalanine or tryptophan. D genes are given only for firm matches. Some rows have no size entry. The others give once, few or many, or a class for an expanded clone.

J,size,V,D,DNA,CDR3
TRBJ2-3,.,TRBV10-1,TRBD1,TGCGCCAGCAGTACCGGACAGGCCCCGGATACGCAGTATTTT,CASSTGQAPDTQYF
TRBJ1-2,.,TRBV20-1,.,TGCAGTGCGGAGGACAGCGGGGACTATGGCTACACCTTC,CSAEDSGDYGYTF
TRBJ2-7,few,TRBV5-1,.,TGCGCCAGCAGCTTCGTTAACCCGATGGACGAGCAGTACTTC,CASSFVNPMDEQYF
TRBJ2-1,few,TRBV6-2/TRBV6-3,.,TGTGCCAGCAGTTACGGGGGCGGCAATGAGCAGTTCTTC,CASSYGGGNEQFF
TRBJ2-7,few,TRBV29-1,.,TGCAGCGTGAAAGGGGTACCACCCTCCTACGAGCAGTACTTC,CSVKGVPPSYEQYF
TRBJ2-1,many,TRBV12-3/TRBV12-4,.,TGTGCCAGCAGTTTAGTAATGACTAGGGCAGACAATGAGCAGTTCTTC,CASSLVMTRADNEQFF
TRBJ1-2,.,TRBV11-2,.,TGTGCCAGCAGCTTAGAGGGGAGTACTAACTATGGCTACACCTTC,CASSLEGSTNYGYTF
TRBJ2-7,few,TRBV28,.,TGTGCCAGCAGTTTTTCTACCTCCTACGAGCAGTACTTC,CASSFSTSYEQYF
TRBJ2-7,few,TRBV5-1,TRBD2,TGCGCCAGCAGCCCAACCGGTCTAGCGGGAACCGAGCAGTACTTC,CASSPTGLAGTEQYF
TRBJ2-5,few,TRBV7-2,.,TGTGCCAGCAGCTTGCGGACGGGAGAGACCCAGTACTTC,CASSLRTGETQYF
TRBJ2-2,few,TRBV18,.,TGTGCCAGCTCCCTTCTCAAGGACACCGGGGAGCTGTTTTTT,CASSLLKDTGELFF
TRBJ2-1,few,TRBV7-2,.,TGTGCCAGCAGCCTCCTTGGGGCGCTGAATGAGCAGTTCTTC,CASSLLGALNEQFF
TRBJ2-1,.,TRBV6-5,TRBD1,TGTGCCAGCAGTTACCCAACTACAGGGGCCAATGAGCAGTTCTTC,CASSYPTTGANEQFF
TRBJ2-1,.,TRBV5-1,.,TGCGCCACCTCATCCGGGAACTCGAATGAGCAGTTCTTC,CATSSGNSNEQFF
TRBJ2-1,.,TRBV30,TRBD2,TGTGCCTGGAGTGTGCGAGCGGGAGGTGGTAGGAATGAGCAGTTCTTC,CAWSVRAGGGRNEQFF
TRBJ2-2,few,TRBV2,.,TGTGCCAGCAGTGAAGCGCTTCCGAACACCGGGGAGCTGTTTTTT,CASSEALPNTGELFF
TRBJ2-3,.,TRBV7-2,.,TGTGCCAGCAGCGGTCAACAGACGGGGATCAGCACAGATACGCAGTATTTT,CASSGQQTGISTDTQYF
TRBJ2-3,few,TRBV3-1,.,TGTGCCAGCAGCCAAGATGGACACAGCACAGATACGCAGTATTTT,CASSQDGHSTDTQYF
TRBJ2-5,.,TRBV7-2,.,TGTGCCAGCAGCAACCTGGCGGGCAGGGCTCAAGAGACCCAGTACTTC,CASSNLAGRAQETQYF
TRBJ2-7,.,TRBV28,.,TGTGCCAGCAGTCCCCTACAGGGAAGGGCAGACTACGAGCAGTACTTC,CASSPLQGRADYEQYF
TRBJ2-5,.,TRBV5-1,TRBD1,TGCGCCAGCAGCCCTGCTGGGACAGTTGAGGAGACCCAGTACTTC,CASSPAGTVEETQYF
TRBJ2-7,.,TRBV4-3,.,TGCGCCAGCAGCCAGTTACACGGGGGGCCAAGGAACTCCTACGAGCAGTACTTC,CASSQLHGGPRNSYEQYF
TRBJ2-5,.,TRBV18,.,TGTGCCAGCTCACGTATAGAGGTAGAGACCCAGTACTTC,CASSRIEVETQYF
TRBJ2-5,.,TRBV4-1,TRBD2,TGCGCCAGCAGCCAATCCATAGCGGGAGGAGTCGGGGAGACCCAGTACTTC,CASSQSIAGGVGETQYF
TRBJ2-1,.,TRBV7-2,TRBD2,TGTGCCAGCAGCTCCACTAGCGGGCAATGGGCGGAGCAGTTCTTC,CASSSTSGQWAEQFF
TRBJ1-1,.,TRBV18,.,TGTGCCAGCTCACGGGAGATAAACACTGAAGCTTTCTTT,CASSREINTEAFF
TRBJ2-3,.,TRBV7-2,.,TGTGCCAGCAGCTCCCAGGTCGGCTTTCCGCAGTATTTT,CASSSQVGFPQYF
TRBJ2-3,few,TRBV11-3,.,TGTGCCAGCAGCCTAGGGGGGAGAACGCAGTATTTT,CASSLGGRTQYF